A single TCR beta chain is shown here with its context. Its antigen specificity is not known. No much larger clone is present one base from it, and per-base qualities are unavailable. The time point label on this specimen signifies: blood sample drawn before combined kidney and bone marrow transplant. For bulk CFSE mixed lymphocyte reactions, CFSE-labeled recipient PBMCs were cocultured for 6 days with irradiated donor PBMCs, after which the cells were stained for CD3/CD4/CD8 and FACS-sorted. Patients were a few combined kidney and bone marrow transplant recipients from the ITN036ST trial, and only these trial subjects had samples available. Healthy control blood was separated into PBMCs by Ficoll density gradient and cryopreserved, and patient PBMCs were collected both before and after transplant. The data belong to a study of Tregs in tolerant kidney transplant recipients (dated by TCRdb to between 2019 and 2020). Concerning the study at large: The transplants used related donors with nonmyeloablative bone marrow transplantation, and mixed chimerism in the human trials was transient. The study applied TCRbeta sequencing to find donor-specific regulatory T cells before combined kidney and bone marrow transplantation and then followed those same cells after transplant. The paper's findings and limits, for the study overall: Biological reproducibility was not examined directly, but technical replication error appeared to be minimal. Donor-specific Treg expansion exceeded global Treg expansion in tolerant patients, suggesting antigen-driven rather than nonspecific expansion. The study was limited by small patient numbers, and the findings need validation in larger populations and under other immunosuppression protocols. For some patients the PCR primers changed over time, which made it impossible to compare the samples from those patients at the nucleotide level. The most biologically relevant and donor-specific TCRbeta repertoire appeared to be identified by expanding Tregs with activated donor B cells.

CDR1 and CDR2 are read off the germline V gene (reference sequence) as PRHDT and FYEKMQ. The CDR3 sequence holds 15 residues, the cysteine and phenylalanine included. Just CDR3 DNA is preserved here, 45 bases in frame from base 1. For TCRbeta CDR3 sequencing, genomic DNA was extracted from sorted cells using the QIAGEN DNeasy Blood and Tissue Kit. Through immunoSEQ, high-throughput TCRbeta CDR3 sequencing was done commercially, including PCR amplification with internal controls and bias correction. The source study handled its data this way. Unique productive TCRbeta sequences were defined by CDR3 nucleotide sequence where primers matched, otherwise by CDR3 amino acid sequence with Vbeta and Jbeta genes. Sequences were defined as donor-reactive when expanded at least 5-fold in CFSE-low cells versus unstimulated cells and present at a frequency of at least 0.01% in CFSE-low cells. Jensen-Shannon divergence calculated on the top 100 TCRbeta sequences ranked by frequency was used to measure repertoire divergence. For samples with multiple sequencing runs, sorting error was corrected separately for each run before the runs were pooled. In its TCRdb copy, this immuneACCESS table keeps in-frame sequences only and misses some clones. Where compared with another copy, unresolved V genes explain less than half of these, and the others have no known cause. Clone size and the V and J calls come from that table; the DNA yielded D and trimming. The sample has around 15,000 clones on record, around 50% of them singletons. The ten largest clones add up to about 3% of the sample.

This chain joins TRBV13 to TRBJ2-5; the D region possibly corresponds to TRBD1 (5 bases align). The assigned J gene may be wrong: the sequence end matches TRBJ2-7 better. The receptor was derived from a human patient who received a combined kidney and bone marrow transplant. The material was CD4+ T cells from blood cultured with allogeneic cells, obtained before the transplant. The CDR3 sequence is CASSSPRGLTYEQYF. The DNA reads TGTGCCAGCAGTAGCCCTAGGGGCTTGACCTACGAGCAGTACTTC.